A single sample gave rise to the 2 T cell receptor beta chains below, sequenced in a study of cytomegalovirus exposure and HLA in healthy donors. Primers included in the PCR were 60 Vbeta and 13 Jbeta primers. Repertoires were generated with immunoSEQ multiplex PCR, while TCRdb's copy carries only in-frame clones and drops some. Of under 200,000 clones in the sample, around three quarters were seen once. Input material: PBMCs. Source of these receptors: a man in his forties in good health and CMV-seronegative.

This chain joins TRBV5-1 and TRBJ2-3; 8 positions agree with TRBD2. The V gene end was trimmed by 2 bases and the J gene end by 2 bases; junction bases not matched to a gene: 7. Germline V gene sequence: CDR1 SGHRS, CDR2 YFSETQ. The CDR3 loop spans 16 amino acids. The CDR3 region has the DNA TGCGCCAGCAGCTTAGAGCGGGGGTCGGCCACAGATACGCAGTATTTT. Translating gives CASSLERGSATDTQYF. Full variable domain (rest looked up from reference TRBV5-1 and TRBJ2-3): KAGVTQTPRYLIKTRGQQVTLSCSPISGHRSVSWYQQTPGQGLQFLFEYFSETQRNKGNFPGRFSGRQFSNSRSEMNVSTLELGDSALYLCASSLERGSATDTQYFGPGTRLTVL.

This clone was observed once. The CDR3 DNA is TGCGCCAGCAGCTTTTCTAGCGGGGCCGCCGGGGAGCTGTTTTTT. Amino acid sequence: CASSFSSGAAGELFF. V and J are TRBV5-1 and TRBJ2-2, with TRBD2 matching over 9 bases. V lost 2 bases to trimming and J lost 6 bases; unmatched junction nucleotides: 5. The germline V gene has CDR1 SGHRS and CDR2 YFSETQ. The CDR3 has 15 amino acids.